The sequence of this T cell receptor (beta chain) was determined in a study of breast tumors, draining lymph nodes, adjacent tissues. Study-level results: Compared with lymph nodes, tumors were less diverse; compared with nontumor tissue, more. Most tumor T cells seemingly derive from lymph node, then expand in tumor.

This clonotype was picked up many times. Its antigen remains unknown. V gave up 0 bases and J gave up 6 bases, with 18 bases separating them. CDR3 length: 17 residues. Looked up from germline, CDR1 is MGHRA and CDR2 is YSYEKL. TCRdb passed the multiplex PCR reads through MiXCR, listing each CDR3 protein once. The sample lists about 8,300 distinct CDR3 sequences; under 50% were seen once. This chain uses TRBV4-1 with TRBJ2-4, with D tentatively TRBD1 (6 bases). This receptor was taken from a female donor with breast cancer. Some clones in this sample may be carry-over from other donors' samples. The sequencing input was tumor-adjacent breast tissue. The CDR3, as DNA: TGCGCCAGCAGCCAAGAGGGTGGAAAGCGAGGGGGAAACATTCAGTACTTC. It yields the protein CASSQEGGKRGGNIQYF.